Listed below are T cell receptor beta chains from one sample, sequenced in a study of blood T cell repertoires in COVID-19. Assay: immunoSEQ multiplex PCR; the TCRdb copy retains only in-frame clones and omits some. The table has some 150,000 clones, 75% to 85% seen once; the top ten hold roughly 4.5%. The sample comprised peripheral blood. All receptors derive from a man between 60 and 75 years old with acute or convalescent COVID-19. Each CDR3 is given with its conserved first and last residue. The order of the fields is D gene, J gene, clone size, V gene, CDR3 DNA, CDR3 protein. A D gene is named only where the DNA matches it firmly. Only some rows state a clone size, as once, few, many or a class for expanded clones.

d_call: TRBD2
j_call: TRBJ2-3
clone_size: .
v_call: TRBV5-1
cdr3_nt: TGCGCCAGCAGACTAGCGGGGAGCACAGATACGCAGTATTTT
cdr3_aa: CASRLAGSTDTQYF

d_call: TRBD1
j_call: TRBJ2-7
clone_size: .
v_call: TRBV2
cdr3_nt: TGTGCCACCCAGGCACAGGGGAGCTCCTACGAGCAGTACTTC
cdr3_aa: CATQAQGSSYEQYF

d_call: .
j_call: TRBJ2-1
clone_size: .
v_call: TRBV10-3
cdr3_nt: TGTGCCATCAGTGTTGCGGAGCGGGTTTACAATGAGCAGTTCTTC
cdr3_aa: CAISVAERVYNEQFF

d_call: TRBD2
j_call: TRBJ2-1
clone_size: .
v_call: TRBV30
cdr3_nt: TGTGCCTGGGCTAGAGCGGGACTAGCGACAGTGTATGAGCAGTTCTTC
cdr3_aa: CAWARAGLATVYEQFF

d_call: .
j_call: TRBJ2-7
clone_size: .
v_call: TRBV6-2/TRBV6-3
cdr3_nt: TGTGCCAGCAGTGGCTCCCCCCAGTTTGGAGTGTTC
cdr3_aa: CASSGSPQFGVF

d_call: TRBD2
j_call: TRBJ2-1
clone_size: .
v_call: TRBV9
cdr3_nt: TGTGCCAGCAGCGTAGGACTAGCGGAGGGGTACAATGAGCAGTTCTTC
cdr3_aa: CASSVGLAEGYNEQFF

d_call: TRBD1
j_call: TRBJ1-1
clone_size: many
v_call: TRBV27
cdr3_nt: TGTGCCAGCAGCTCAGGGGGCTTTATCACTGAAGCTTTCTTT
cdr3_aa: CASSSGGFITEAFF

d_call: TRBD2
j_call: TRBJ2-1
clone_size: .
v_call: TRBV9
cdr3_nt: TGTGCCAGCAGCGCCGGGACCTTACTAGCGGGGTACAATGAGCAGTTCTTC
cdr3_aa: CASSAGTLLAGYNEQFF

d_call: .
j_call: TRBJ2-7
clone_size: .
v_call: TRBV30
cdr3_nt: TGTGCCCTCATCCGAGCGGGCCCCTCCTACGAGCAGTACTTC
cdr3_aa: CALIRAGPSYEQYF

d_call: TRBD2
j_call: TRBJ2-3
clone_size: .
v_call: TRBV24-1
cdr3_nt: TGTGCCACCAGAATAGAAGCGGGAGGGCCCACAGATACGCAGTATTTT
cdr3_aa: CATRIEAGGPTDTQYF

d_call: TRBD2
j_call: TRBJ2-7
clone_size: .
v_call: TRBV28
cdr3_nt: TGTGCCAGCAGTCCTCTACGTGCGGGACTAGCGGGAGGGAGCAACGAGCAGTACTTC
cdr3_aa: CASSPLRAGLAGGSNEQYF

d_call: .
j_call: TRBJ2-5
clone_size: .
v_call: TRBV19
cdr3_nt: TGTGCCTCTAGCCCGACAGGTCCTGAGGAGACCCAGTACTTC
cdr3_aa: CASSPTGPEETQYF

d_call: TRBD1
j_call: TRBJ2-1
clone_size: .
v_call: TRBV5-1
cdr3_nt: TGCGCCAGCAGCGCCTCCGGGACAGGTTACAATGAGCAGTTCTTC
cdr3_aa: CASSASGTGYNEQFF

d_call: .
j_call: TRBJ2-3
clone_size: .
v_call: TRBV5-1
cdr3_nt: TGCGCCAGCAGCTTGGGACAGTACACAGATACGCAGTATTTT
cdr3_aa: CASSLGQYTDTQYF

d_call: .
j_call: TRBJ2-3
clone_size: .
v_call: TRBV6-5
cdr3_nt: TGTGCCAGCAGCTTAACGGGTATTAGGACAGATACGCAGTATTTT
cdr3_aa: CASSLTGIRTDTQYF

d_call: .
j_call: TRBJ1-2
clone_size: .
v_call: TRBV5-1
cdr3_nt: TGCGCCAGCAGCTTGGCCGGGGAAACCTATGGCTACACCTTC
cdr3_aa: CASSLAGETYGYTF

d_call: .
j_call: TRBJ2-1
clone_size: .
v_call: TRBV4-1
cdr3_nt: TGCGCCAGCAGCCAAGATCGTCACAGGGTCAATGAGCAGTTCTTC
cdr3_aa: CASSQDRHRVNEQFF

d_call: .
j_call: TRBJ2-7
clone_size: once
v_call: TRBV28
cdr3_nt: TGTGCCAGCAGGGCCGTGGAGGGTTCCGGATACGAGCAGTACTTC
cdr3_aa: CASRAVEGSGYEQYF

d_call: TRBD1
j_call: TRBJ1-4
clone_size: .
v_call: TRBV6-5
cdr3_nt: TGTGCCAGCAGTCTTGGACAGGCTGAAAAACTGTTTTTT
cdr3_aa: CASSLGQAEKLFF

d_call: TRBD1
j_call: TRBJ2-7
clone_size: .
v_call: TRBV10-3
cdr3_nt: TGTGCCATCACCCCGGGACAGGGGGTCCACGAGCAGTACTTC
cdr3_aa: CAITPGQGVHEQYF

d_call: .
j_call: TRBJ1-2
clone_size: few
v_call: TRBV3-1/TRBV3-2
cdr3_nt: TGTGCCAGCAGCGAGACAGGCTATGGCTACACCTTC
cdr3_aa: CASSETGYGYTF

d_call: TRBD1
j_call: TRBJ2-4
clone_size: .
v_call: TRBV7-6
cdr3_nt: TGTGCCAGCAGCCAGAAGGGGGACAGGGATCCCCTAGCCAAAAACATTCAGTACTTC
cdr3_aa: CASSQKGDRDPLAKNIQYF

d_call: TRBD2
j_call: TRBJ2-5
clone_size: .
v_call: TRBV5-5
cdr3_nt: TGTGCCAGCAGCTTGGCGGCTAGCGGTTGGGAGACCCAGTACTTC
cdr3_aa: CASSLAASGWETQYF

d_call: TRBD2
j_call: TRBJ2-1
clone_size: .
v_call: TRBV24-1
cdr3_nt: TGTGCCACCAGTGACCAGACTAGCGGTACCTACAATGAGCAGTTCTTC
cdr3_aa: CATSDQTSGTYNEQFF

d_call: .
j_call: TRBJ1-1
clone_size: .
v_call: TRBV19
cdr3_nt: TGTGCCAGTAGTATACGGGGCGCGGGAAACACTGAAGCTTTCTTT
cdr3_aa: CASSIRGAGNTEAFF

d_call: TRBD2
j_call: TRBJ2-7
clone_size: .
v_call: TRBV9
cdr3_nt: TGTGCCAGCAGCGTTCCCTCCGGGGGGAGGACCTTTAGGGAGCAGTACTTC
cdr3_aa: CASSVPSGGRTFREQYF

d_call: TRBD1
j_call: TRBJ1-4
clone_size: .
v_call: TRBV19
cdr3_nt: TGTGCCAGTACCCCCGGACAGGGTATTGAAAAACTGTTTTTT
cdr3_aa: CASTPGQGIEKLFF

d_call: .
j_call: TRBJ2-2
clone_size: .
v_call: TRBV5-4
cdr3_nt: TGTGCCAGCAGCTCCCTAGCGACCGGGGAGCTGTTTTTT
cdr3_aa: CASSSLATGELFF

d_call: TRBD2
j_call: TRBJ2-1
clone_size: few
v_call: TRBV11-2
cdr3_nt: TGTGCCAGCAGCCTACCGACTAGCGGAGCGGGTAATGAGCAGTTCTTC
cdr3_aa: CASSLPTSGAGNEQFF

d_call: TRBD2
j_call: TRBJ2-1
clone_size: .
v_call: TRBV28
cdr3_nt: TGTGCCAGCAGCAGACTAGCGGAGGTATACAATGAGCAGTTCTTC
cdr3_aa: CASSRLAEVYNEQFF

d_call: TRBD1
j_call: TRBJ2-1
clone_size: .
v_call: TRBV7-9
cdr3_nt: TGTGCCAGCAGCTTAGCGGCGAGACAGGGGGGTGAGCAGTTCTTC
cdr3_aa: CASSLAARQGGEQFF

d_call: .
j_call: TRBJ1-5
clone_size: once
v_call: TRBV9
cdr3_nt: TGTGCCAGCAGCCTAGGGTCAGATCAGCCCCAGCATTTT
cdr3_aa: CASSLGSDQPQHF

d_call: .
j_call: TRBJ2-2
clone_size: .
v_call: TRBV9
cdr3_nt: TGTGCCAGCAGCGTCGGGAACGGGGAGCTGTTTTTT
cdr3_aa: CASSVGNGELFF

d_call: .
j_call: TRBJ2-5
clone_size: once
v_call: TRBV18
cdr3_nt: TGTGCCAGCTCACCCCCAGCGGGCAGCCTAGGGGAGACCCAGTACTTC
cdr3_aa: CASSPPAGSLGETQYF

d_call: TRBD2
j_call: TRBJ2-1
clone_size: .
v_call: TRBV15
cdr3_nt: TGTGCCACCAGCAGAGCACTAGCGGGAGTCAATGAGCAGTTCTTC
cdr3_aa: CATSRALAGVNEQFF

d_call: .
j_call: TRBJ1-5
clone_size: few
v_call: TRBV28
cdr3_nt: TGTGCCAGCAGTTCGACAGGATATAGCAATCAGCCCCAGCATTTT
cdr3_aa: CASSSTGYSNQPQHF

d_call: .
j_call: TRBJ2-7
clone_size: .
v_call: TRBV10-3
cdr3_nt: TGTGCCATCAGTGAGTCAGGCCGGGTGATTAGCTACGAGCAGTACTTC
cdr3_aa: CAISESGRVISYEQYF

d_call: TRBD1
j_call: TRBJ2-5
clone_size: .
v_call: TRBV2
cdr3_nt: TGTGCCAGCACCGGGGGACAGGGCCTACAAGAGACCCAGTACTTC
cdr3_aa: CASTGGQGLQETQYF

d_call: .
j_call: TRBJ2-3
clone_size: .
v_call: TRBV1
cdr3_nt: TGCACCAGCAGCCAGTGTCAGGGAAGAAGGCGGGAAGGCACAGATACGCAGTATTTT
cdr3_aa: CTSSQCQGRRREGTDTQYF

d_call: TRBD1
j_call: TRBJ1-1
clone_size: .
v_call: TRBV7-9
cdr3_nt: TGTGCCAGCAGCTCCAGGGGGCTCGGCACTGAAGCTTTCTTT
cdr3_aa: CASSSRGLGTEAFF

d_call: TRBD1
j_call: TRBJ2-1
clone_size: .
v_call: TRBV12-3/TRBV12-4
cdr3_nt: TGTGCCACCTCGAAGGACAGGGGAAGTGAGCAGTTCTTC
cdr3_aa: CATSKDRGSEQFF

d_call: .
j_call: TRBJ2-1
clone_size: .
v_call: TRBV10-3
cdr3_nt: TGTGCCATCAGTGATTTGATAGCCCGGGATGAGCAGTTCTTC
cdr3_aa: CAISDLIARDEQFF

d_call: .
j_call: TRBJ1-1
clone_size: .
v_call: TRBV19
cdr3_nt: TGTGCCAGTAGTATAGCCGGGGTATCCACTGAAGCTTTCTTT
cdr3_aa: CASSIAGVSTEAFF

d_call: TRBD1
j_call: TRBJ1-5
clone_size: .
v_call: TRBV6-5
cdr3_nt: TGTGCCAGCAGGTCAGGGGGAAGTAGCAATCAGCCCCAGCATTTT
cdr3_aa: CASRSGGSSNQPQHF

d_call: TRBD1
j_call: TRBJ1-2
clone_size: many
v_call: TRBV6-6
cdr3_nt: TGTGCCAGCAGCAGGACAGGGGGCGACTATGGCTACACCTTC
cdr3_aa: CASSRTGGDYGYTF

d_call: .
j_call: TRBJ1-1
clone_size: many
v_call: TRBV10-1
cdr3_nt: TGCGCCAGCAGCTACAGGAACACTGAAGCTTTCTTT
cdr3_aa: CASSYRNTEAFF

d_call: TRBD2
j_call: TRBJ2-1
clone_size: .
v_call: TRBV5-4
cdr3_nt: TGTGCCAGCAGCTTGAGTACTAGCGGGAAAGGTGAGCAGTTCTTC
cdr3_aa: CASSLSTSGKGEQFF

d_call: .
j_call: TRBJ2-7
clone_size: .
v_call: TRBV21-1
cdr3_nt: TGTGCCAGCAGCAACCCCGGACTAGCGGCCTACGAGCAGTACTTC
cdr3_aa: CASSNPGLAAYEQYF

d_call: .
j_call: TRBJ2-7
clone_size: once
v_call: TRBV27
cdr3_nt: TGTGCCAGCAGTTTGGTCAGGGCCTCTGGGGAGCAGTACTTC
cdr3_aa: CASSLVRASGEQYF

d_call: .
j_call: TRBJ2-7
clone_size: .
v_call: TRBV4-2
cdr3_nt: TGTGCCAGCAGCCACAGGGGCGGCGAGCAGTACTTC
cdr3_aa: CASSHRGGEQYF

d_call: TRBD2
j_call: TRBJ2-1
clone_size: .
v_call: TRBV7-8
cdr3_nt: TGTGCCAGCAGCTTATCTAGCGGGAGCTCCTACAATGAGCAGTTCTTC
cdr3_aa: CASSLSSGSSYNEQFF

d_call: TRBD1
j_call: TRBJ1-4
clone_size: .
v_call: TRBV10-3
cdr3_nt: TGTGCCACCAAGCGGGGACAGGGAGAGGAAAAACTGTTTTTT
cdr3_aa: CATKRGQGEEKLFF

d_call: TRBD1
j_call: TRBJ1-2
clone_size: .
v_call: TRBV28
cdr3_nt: TGTGCCAGCAGTCTTCCGGGACAGGGTGCCTTTAACTATGGCTACACCTTC
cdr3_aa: CASSLPGQGAFNYGYTF

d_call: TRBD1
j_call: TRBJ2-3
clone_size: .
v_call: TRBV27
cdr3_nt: TGTGCCAGCAGCCCGACAGGGGGCGCCGATACGCAGTATTTT
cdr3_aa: CASSPTGGADTQYF

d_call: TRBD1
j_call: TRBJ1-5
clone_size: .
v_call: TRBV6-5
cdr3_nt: TGTGCCAGCGGGACAGGCTATAGCAATCAGCCCCAGCATTTT
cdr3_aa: CASGTGYSNQPQHF

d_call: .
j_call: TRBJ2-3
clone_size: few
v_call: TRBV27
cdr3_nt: TGTGCCAGCAGTTACGTCCGGGCCGGGGGTCTAGATGGGCAGTATTTT
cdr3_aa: CASSYVRAGGLDGQYF

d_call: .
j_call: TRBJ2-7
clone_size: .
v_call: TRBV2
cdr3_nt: TGTGCCAGCAGTGAAGAAGTCCTACTTTCTCCTAGCTACGAGCAGTACTTC
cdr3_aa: CASSEEVLLSPSYEQYF